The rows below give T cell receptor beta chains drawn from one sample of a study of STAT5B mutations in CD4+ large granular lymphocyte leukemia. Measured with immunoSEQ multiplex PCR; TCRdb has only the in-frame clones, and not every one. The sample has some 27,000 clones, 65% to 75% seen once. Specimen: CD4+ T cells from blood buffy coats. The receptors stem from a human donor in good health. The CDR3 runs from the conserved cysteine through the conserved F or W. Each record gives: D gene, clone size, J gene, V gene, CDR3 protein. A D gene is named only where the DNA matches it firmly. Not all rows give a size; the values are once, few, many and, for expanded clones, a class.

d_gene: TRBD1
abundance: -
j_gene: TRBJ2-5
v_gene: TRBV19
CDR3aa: CASSITGTGVVYF

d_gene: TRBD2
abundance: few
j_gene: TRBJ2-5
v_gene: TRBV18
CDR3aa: CASSLPISGRKTQYF

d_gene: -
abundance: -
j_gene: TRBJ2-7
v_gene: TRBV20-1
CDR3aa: CSAEKREQYF

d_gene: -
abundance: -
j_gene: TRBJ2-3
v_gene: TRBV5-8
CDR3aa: CASSSSTFGTDTQYF

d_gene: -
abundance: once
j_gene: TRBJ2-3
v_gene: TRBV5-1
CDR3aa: CASSSRASTDTQYF

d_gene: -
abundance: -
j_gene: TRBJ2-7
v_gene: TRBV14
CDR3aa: CASSQGPYSSFEQYF

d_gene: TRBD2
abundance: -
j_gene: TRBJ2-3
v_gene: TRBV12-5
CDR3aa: CASGLGLAGVRDTQYF

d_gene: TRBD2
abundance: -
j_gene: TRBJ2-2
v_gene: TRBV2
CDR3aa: CASTPTSGSVAGELFF

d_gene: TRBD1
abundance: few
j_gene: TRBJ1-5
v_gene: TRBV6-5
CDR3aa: CASSYSGTDQPQHF

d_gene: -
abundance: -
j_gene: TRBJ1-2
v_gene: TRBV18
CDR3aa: CASSPNRLSYGYTF

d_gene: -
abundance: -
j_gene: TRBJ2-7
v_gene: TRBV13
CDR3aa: CASSDVGGLTYEQYF

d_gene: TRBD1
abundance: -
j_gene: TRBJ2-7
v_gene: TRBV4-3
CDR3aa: CASSQGNRDRLMEQYF

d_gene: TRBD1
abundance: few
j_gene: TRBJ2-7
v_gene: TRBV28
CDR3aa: CASRGSGGQGYPSYEQYF

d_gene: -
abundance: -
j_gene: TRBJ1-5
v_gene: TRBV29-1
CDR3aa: CSVADGVLGNQPQHF

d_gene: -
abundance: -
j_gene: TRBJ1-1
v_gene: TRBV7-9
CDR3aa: CASSLVQDYTEAFF

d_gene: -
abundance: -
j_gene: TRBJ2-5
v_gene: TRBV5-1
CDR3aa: CASSLGRRVEETQYF

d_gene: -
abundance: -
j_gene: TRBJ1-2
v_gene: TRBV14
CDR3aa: CASSQDGGAHGYTF

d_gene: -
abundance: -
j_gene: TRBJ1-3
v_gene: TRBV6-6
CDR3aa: CASSRTVSGNTIYF

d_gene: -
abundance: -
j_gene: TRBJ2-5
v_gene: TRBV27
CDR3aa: CASSLSGIFRAQETQYF

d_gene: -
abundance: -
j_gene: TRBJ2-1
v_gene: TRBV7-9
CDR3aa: CASSLRASITSSNEQFF

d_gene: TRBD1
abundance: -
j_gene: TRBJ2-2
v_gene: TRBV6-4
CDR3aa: CASSAAGQGYGELFF

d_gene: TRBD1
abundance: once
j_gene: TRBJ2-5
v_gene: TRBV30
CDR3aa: CAWTGQGAGQETQYF

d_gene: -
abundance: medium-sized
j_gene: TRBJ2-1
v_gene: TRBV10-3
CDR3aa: CAGGSYNEQFF

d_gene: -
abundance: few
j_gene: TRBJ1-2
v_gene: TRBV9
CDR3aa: CASSVGNSYGYTF

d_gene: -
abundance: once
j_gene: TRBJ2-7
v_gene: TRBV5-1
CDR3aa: CASSFQEGRVEQYF

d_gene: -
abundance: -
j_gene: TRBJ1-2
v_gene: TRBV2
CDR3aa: CASTLYNTESSVSGYTF